The T cell receptor (beta chain) described here comes from a study of shared clonotypes between healthy human individuals. Findings and caveats of the study: Clonotype sharing among donors likely depends on sequencing depth. Limitation of the genetic and exposure-history diversity represented came from the few donors.

Germline V gene lookup returns CDR1 MDHEN and CDR2 SYDVKM. V trimming: 4 bases; J trimming: 3 bases; junction bases outside the gene matches: 6. This CDR3 region has 16 residues. This clone was seen only a few times. Its cognate antigen is unknown. Other nucleotide sequences from this sample produce the same CDR3. Execution of the assay was at deep level. TCRdb keeps only in-frame clones here, not all; method: immunoSEQ multiplex PCR. In the table there are about 490,000 clones, 75% to 85% of which are singletons. Without sorting, samples used approximately 99 million PBMCs for genomic DNA. This receptor was taken from a woman between 40 and 55 years old in good health. Some clones in this sample may be carry-over from other donors' samples. The chain recombines TRBV28 with TRBJ2-5; 12 bases are a match to TRBD2. The source material was PBMCs. The CDR3 spells CASSSPRLAGEETQYF. CDR3 nucleotides: TGTGCCAGCAGTTCCCCGCGACTAGCGGGAGAAGAGACCCAGTACTTC.